This TCR beta chain was identified in a study of identical twins. V was pared by 6 bases and J by 2 bases, with 14 bases between. The CDR3 is made up of 14 amino acids. TCRdb re-called the 5' RACE reads with MiXCR, one entry per CDR3 protein. Found here are some 500,000 distinct CDR3 sequences, 7.5% to 10% of them singletons; the top ten hold 2.5% to 3.5%. In addition, the sample was reused for a study of yellow fever vaccine responses in identical twins. That study adds: In identical twins, vaccine T cell responses appeared partly shared and partly individual.

This TCR was recovered from a woman between 18 and 30 years old in good health. The rearrangement joins TRBV12-3 or TRBV12-4 to TRBJ2-7; TRBD1 is a possible D gene (5 bases). The source material was PBMCs. The CDR3 coding sequence is TGTGCCAGCAGCGATTGGGGCGCAACCTACGAGCAGTACTTC. It yields the protein CASSDWGATYEQYF.